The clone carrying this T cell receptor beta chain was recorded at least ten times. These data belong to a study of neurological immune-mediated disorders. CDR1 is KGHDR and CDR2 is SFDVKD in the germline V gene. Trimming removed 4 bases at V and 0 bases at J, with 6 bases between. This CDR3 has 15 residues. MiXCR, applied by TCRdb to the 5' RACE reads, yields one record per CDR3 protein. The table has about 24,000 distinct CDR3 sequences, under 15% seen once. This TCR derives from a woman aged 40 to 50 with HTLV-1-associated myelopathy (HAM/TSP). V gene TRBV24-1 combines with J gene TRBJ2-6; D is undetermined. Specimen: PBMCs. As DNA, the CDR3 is TGTGCCACCAGTGACAGTTACTCTGGGGCCAACGTCCTGACTTTC. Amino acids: CATSDSYSGANVLTF.